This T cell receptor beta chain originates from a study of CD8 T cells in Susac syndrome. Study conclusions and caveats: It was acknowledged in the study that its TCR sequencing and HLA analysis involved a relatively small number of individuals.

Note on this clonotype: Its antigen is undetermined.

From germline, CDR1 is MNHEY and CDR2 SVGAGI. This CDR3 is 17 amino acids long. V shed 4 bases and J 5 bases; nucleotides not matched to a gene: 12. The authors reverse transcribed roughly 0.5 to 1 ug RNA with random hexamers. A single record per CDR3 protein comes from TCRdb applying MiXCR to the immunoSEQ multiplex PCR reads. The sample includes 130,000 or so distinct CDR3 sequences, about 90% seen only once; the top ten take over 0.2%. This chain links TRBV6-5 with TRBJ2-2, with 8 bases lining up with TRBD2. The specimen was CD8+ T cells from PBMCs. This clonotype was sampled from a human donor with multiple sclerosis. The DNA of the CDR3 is TGTGCCAGCAGTTCCAGCGGGGGAGGTTGGCAAACCGGGGAGCTGTTTTTT. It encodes CASSSSGGGWQTGELFF.